These T cell receptor beta chains were read from a single sample in a study of CD8 T cells in Susac syndrome. One entry per CDR3 protein, called by TCRdb with MiXCR from the immunoSEQ multiplex PCR reads. The sample records roughly 100,000 distinct CDR3 sequences, roughly 94% being singletons. Sequencing was carried out using CD8+ T cells from PBMCs. The receptors derive from a human donor with Susac syndrome. Both conserved end residues are part of each CDR3.

>TRBV5-6|TRBJ1-1
CASGTRIVNTEAFF
>TRBV20-1|TRBJ2-3
CSATDFRTDTQYF
>TRBV25-1|TRBJ2-7
CASTHGDEQYF
>TRBV7-9|TRBJ2-7
CASSLADLGSYEQYF
>TRBV13|TRBJ2-1
CASSLGQGVNEQFF
>TRBV7-9|TRBJ1-2
CASSLEDRNYGYTF
>TRBV7-8|TRBJ2-7
CASSLGGDRRVQEQYF
>TRBV20-1|TRBJ2-3
CSARKTSGTDTQYF
>TRBV4-1|TRBJ2-5
CASSQGPLVAEQETQYF
>TRBV9|TRBJ2-3
CASSVGWGTDTQYF
>TRBV13|TRBJ1-2
CASSPLGDPLGYTF
>TRBV5-6|TRBJ1-5
CASSPWVGRQNQPQHF
>TRBV7-9|TRBJ2-2
CAVLDWSGELFF
>TRBV3-1|TRBJ1-6
CASTDRSRNSPLHF
>TRBV6-6|TRBJ2-1
CASEGGYEQFF
>TRBV13|TRBJ2-5
CASSSYIQETQYF